The sequence of this TCR beta chain was determined in a study of cytomegalovirus exposure and HLA in healthy donors. Use of 60 Vbeta and 13 Jbeta primers characterized the PCR. Sequenced by immunoSEQ multiplex PCR; TCRdb stores in-frame clones only, minus some. The sample lists around 240,000 clones; more than 75% were seen once. Regarding this clone: What it recognizes is unknown.

Per the germline V gene, CDR1 is MDHEN and CDR2 is SYDVKM. The CDR3 runs 15 residues. Deletions cut 2 bases from V and 4 bases from J, with 14 bases between. Broader study findings: Presence/absence analyses supposed approximately even sequencing depth among donors.

The receptor was isolated from a woman aged 40 to 50 in good health and CMV-seropositive. The chain links TRBV28 to TRBJ1-2, with unresolved D. The sequencing input was PBMCs. The CDR3 nucleotides are TGTGCCAGCAGTTTAGGTGGCAGTTGGAGCTATGGCTACACCTTC. This gives the protein CASSLGGSWSYGYTF.